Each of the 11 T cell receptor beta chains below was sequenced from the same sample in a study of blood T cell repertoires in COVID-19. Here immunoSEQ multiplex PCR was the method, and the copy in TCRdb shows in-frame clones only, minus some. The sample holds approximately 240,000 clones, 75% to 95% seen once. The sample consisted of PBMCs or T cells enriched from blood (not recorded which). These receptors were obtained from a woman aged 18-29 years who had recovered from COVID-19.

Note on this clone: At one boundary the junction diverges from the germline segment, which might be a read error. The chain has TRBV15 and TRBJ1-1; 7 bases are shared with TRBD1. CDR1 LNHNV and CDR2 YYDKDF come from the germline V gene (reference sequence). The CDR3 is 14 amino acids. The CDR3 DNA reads TGTGCCACCAGCAGAACCGGGACAGATTTCCGCATGTCGTTC. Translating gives CATSRTGTDFRMSF.

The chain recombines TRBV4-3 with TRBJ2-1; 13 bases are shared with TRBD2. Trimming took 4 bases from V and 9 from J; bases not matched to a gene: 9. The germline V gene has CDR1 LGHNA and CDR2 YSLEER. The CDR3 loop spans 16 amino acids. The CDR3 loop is CASSLELAGGHSEQFF. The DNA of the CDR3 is TGCGCCAGCAGCCTGGAACTAGCGGGGGGGCATAGTGAGCAGTTCTTC.

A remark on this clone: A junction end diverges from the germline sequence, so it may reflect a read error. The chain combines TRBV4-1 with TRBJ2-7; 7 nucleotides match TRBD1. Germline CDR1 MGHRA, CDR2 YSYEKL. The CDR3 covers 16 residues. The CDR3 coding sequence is TGCGCCCGCAGCCGACTCCCGGGACAGAGCTCCTACGAGCAGTACTTC. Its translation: CARSRLPGQSSYEQYF.

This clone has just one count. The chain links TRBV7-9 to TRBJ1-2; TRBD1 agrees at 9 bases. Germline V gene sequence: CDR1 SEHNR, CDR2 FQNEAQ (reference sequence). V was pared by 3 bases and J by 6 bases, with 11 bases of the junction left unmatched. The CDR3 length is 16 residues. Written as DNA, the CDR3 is TGTGCCAGCAGCTTGGACAACAGGGGGCGCAGAGATGGCTACACCTTC. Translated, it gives CASSLDNRGRRDGYTF.

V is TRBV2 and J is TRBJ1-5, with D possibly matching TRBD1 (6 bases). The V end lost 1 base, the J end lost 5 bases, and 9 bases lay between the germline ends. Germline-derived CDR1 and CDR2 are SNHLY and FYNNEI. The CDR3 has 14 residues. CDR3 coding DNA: TGTGCCAGCAGTGAAGGTTACAGGGATCAGCCCCAGCATTTT. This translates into CASSEGYRDQPQHF.

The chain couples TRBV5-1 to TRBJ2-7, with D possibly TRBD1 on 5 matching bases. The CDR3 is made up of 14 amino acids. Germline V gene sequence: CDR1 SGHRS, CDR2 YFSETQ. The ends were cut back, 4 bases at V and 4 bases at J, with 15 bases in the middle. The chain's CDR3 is CASSQNHQGYEQYF. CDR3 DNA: TGCGCCAGCAGCCAGAACCATCAGGGTTACGAGCAGTACTTC.

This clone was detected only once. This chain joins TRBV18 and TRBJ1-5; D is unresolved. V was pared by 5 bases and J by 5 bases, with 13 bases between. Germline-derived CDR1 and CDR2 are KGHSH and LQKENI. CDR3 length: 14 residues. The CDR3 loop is CASSAGTVYQPQHF. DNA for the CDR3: TGTGCCAGCTCAGCGGGAACAGTTTATCAGCCCCAGCATTTT.

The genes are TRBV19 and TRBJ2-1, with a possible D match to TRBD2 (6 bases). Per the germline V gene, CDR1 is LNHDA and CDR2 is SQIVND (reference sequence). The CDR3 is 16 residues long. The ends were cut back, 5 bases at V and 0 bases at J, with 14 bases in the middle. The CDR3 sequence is CASSPRLEASYNEQFF. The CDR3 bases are TGTGCCAGTAGTCCGCGACTAGAGGCCTCCTACAATGAGCAGTTCTTC.

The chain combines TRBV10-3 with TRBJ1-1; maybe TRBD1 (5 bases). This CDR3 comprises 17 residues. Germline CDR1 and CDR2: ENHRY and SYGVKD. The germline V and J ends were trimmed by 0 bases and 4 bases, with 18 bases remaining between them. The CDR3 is CAISESTGPLLGTEAFF. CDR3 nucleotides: TGTGCCATCAGTGAGTCCACAGGACCGCTCTTGGGCACTGAAGCTTTCTTT.

This CDR3 reads CASRNRGEKLFF. CDR3 coding DNA: TGTGCCAGTAGGAACAGGGGTGAAAAACTGTTTTTT. V and J are TRBV19 and TRBJ1-4, with TRBD1 matching 7 bases. The germline V gene has CDR1 LNHDA and CDR2 SQIVND (reference sequence). Unmatched junction bases numbered 2, after V lost 6 bases and J lost 7 bases. The CDR3 spans 12 residues.

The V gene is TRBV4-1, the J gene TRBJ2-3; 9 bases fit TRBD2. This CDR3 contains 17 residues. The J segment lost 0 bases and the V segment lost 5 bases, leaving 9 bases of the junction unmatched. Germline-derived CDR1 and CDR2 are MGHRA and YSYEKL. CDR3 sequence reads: CASSKRLAEISTDTQYF. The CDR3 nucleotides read TGCGCCAGCAGCAAAAGACTAGCGGAAATAAGCACAGATACGCAGTATTTT.